These 19 T cell receptor beta chains came from one sample sequenced in a study of lymphopenia after photon versus proton radiotherapy. Method: immunoSEQ multiplex PCR; TCRdb's copy keeps in-frame clones and lacks some. This repertoire shows 70,000 or so clones, roughly 93% found once; its top ten account for 2.5% to 3%. The sequencing used peripheral blood, collected from a patient treated with photon-based radiotherapy. The receptor source for this set is a woman in her seventies with pancreatic cancer.

This clone was counted a single time. The rearrangement links TRBV19 to TRBJ1-5; D remains unclear. The CDR3 loop spans 16 amino acids. The V end lost 4 bases, the J end lost 1 base, and 14 bases lay between the germline ends. Germline CDR1 reads LNHDA; CDR2 reads SQIVND (reference sequence). The CDR3 region is CASSRVARMSNQPQHF. CDR3 coding DNA: TGTGCCAGTAGTAGGGTGGCACGGATGAGCAATCAGCCCCAGCATTTT. Variable domain in full (rest from reference TRBV19 and TRBJ1-5): DGGITQSPKYLFRKEGQNVTLSCEQNLNHDAMYWYRQDPGQGLRLIYYSQIVNDFQKGDIAEGYSVSREKKESFPLTVTSAQKNPTAFYLCASSRVARMSNQPQHFGDGTRLSIL.

The V call is TRBV5-6, the J call TRBJ2-5, with 7 bases lining up with TRBD1. The germline CDR1 and CDR2 sequences are SGHDT and YYEEEE. The CDR3 is made up of 16 amino acids. V dropped 0 bases and J dropped 0; count of bases not matched to a gene: 5. CDR3 in amino acids: CASSLDRGLYQETQYF. The CDR3 DNA is TGTGCCAGCAGCTTGGACAGGGGTCTGTACCAAGAGACCCAGTACTTC.

The V gene is TRBV7-9, the J gene TRBJ2-5; no reliable D call. This CDR3 contains 16 residues. V shed 1 base and J shed 1 base, with 13 bases lying between them. Germline V CDR1 and CDR2: SEHNR, FQNEAQ (reference sequence). The CDR3 loop is CASSLEVVYRQETQYF. CDR3 DNA: TGTGCCAGCAGCTTAGAGGTAGTCTATCGCCAAGAGACCCAGTACTTC.

The genes are TRBV27 and TRBJ2-1; 8 bases line up with TRBD2. CDR3 length equals 15 residues. The V and J ends lost 7 bases and 3 bases, in that order; junction bases with no gene match: 8. The germline V gene encodes CDR1 MNHEY and CDR2 SMNVEV (reference sequence). Written as DNA, the CDR3 is TGTGCCAGCAAACTGAGCGGGAGTGGCTACAATGAGCAGTTCTTC. Protein product: CASKLSGSGYNEQFF.

This chain's CDR3 is CSARQGPNTGELFF. For the CDR3, the DNA is TGCAGCGCTCGACAGGGACCGAACACCGGGGAGCTGTTTTTT. The genes are TRBV29-1 and TRBJ2-2, with TRBD1 identical over 7 bases. CDR1 and CDR2 (germline): SQVTM, ANQGSEA. V shed 7 bases, J shed 0 bases, and the junction held 5 bases outside the gene matches. The CDR3 sequence is 14 residues long.

V is TRBV5-1 and J is TRBJ2-2; D is possibly TRBD1 (6 bases). Germline CDR1 reads SGHRS; CDR2 reads YFSETQ. The CDR3 is 16 amino acids. Trimming removed 0 bases from V and 4 bases from J, with 13 bases in between. This CDR3 is CASSLEGQGSTGELFF. CDR3 coding DNA: TGCGCCAGCAGCTTGGAGGGGCAGGGGAGCACCGGGGAGCTGTTTTTT. The full variable domain, rest sourced from reference TRBV5-1 and TRBJ2-2, is KAGVTQTPRYLIKTRGQQVTLSCSPISGHRSVSWYQQTPGQGLQFLFEYFSETQRNKGNFPGRFSGRQFSNSRSEMNVSTLELGDSALYLCASSLEGQGSTGELFFGEGSRLTVL.

The DNA for the CDR3 is TGTGCCAGCAGCCAGGCCAAGTACGAGCAGTACTTC. This encodes CASSQAKYEQYF. J is TRBJ2-7 and V is TRBV6-6; D not certain. Germline V gene data show CDR1 as MNHNY and CDR2 as SVGAGI (reference sequence). This CDR3 has 12 residues. V gave up 6 bases and J gave up 4 bases, with 10 bases separating them.

CDR3 coding DNA: TGCGCCCGCAAGGGATCAGGTAGTGTGTCTGGAAACACCATATATTTT. This encodes CARKGSGSVSGNTIYF. The V call is TRBV23-1, the J call TRBJ1-3; D not certain. TRBV23-1 is identified as an open reading frame with a role that is uncertain. The germline V and J ends were trimmed by 11 bases and 1 base, with 21 bases remaining between them. This CDR3 contains 16 residues.

The rearrangement joins TRBV6-5 to TRBJ1-2; 7 positions match TRBD1. Unmatched junction bases numbered 20, after V lost 10 bases and J lost 9 bases. CDR3 size: 15 residues. Germline V lookup: CDR1 MNHEY, CDR2 SVGAGI. The CDR3 nucleotides are TGTGCCACCAAGCTTCCCCCAGGGGGGGAAATTCGCTACACCTTC. Residues: CATKLPPGGEIRYTF.

V gene TRBV2 combines with J gene TRBJ1-4; TRBD1 matches at 8 bases. Per the germline V gene, CDR1 is SNHLY and CDR2 is FYNNEI. The length of the CDR3 is 19 residues. Trimming at V came to 8 bases and at J to 0 bases, leaving 17 bases not matched to a gene. The CDR3 sequence: CASPLARQGRPATNEKLFF. As DNA, the CDR3 is TGTGCCAGCCCCCTGGCCCGACAGGGGCGGCCTGCAACTAATGAAAAACTGTTTTTT.

J is TRBJ1-2 and V is TRBV19, with a possible D match to TRBD1 (6 bases). Germline loops: CDR1 LNHDA, CDR2 SQIVND (reference sequence). The CDR3 has 13 residues. Trimming took off 8 bases at V and 4 bases at J, with 14 bases between the two ends. In nucleotides, the CDR3 is TGTGCCAGTTTGGGACAAGCAGGCTATGGCTACACCTTC. Amino acids: CASLGQAGYGYTF.

This chain links TRBV7-2 with TRBJ2-7; D might be TRBD1 or TRBD2, each matching 5 bases. Looked up from germline, CDR1 is SGHTA and CDR2 is FQGNSA. Trimming shortened V by 1 base and J by 6 bases, and 10 bases separated the two germline ends. The CDR3 is 13 residues long. The CDR3 nucleotides read TGTGCCAGCAGCTTAGGAGGGGATGGCGAGCAGTACTTC. Translating it yields CASSLGGDGEQYF.

J is TRBJ1-5 and V is TRBV15; D is uncertain. CDR3 size: 15 residues. V was clipped by 0 bases and J by 0 bases, with 6 bases between them. Germline V gene sequence: CDR1 LNHNV, CDR2 YYDKDF (reference sequence). The CDR3 is CATSRDGDSNQPQHF. The DNA for the CDR3 is TGTGCCACCAGCAGAGACGGGGATAGCAATCAGCCCCAGCATTTT.

This clone was picked up one time. The V call is TRBV4-2, the J call TRBJ2-2, with 10 bases matching TRBD2. The CDR3 length is 18 residues. Germline CDR1 reads LGHNA; CDR2 reads YNFKEQ. V lost 0 bases, J lost 4 bases, and 8 bases stayed unmatched. The CDR3, as DNA: TGTGCCAGCAGCCAAGAGCGGCTAGCGGGAGTCGGCACCGGGGAGCTGTTTTTT. The encoded protein is CASSQERLAGVGTGELFF.

This chain links TRBV29-1 with TRBJ2-5, with 12 bases lining up with TRBD2. J gave up 5 bases and V 1 base, and 2 bases lay outside the gene matches. The CDR3 contains 14 residues. Germline CDR1 and CDR2: SQVTM and ANQGSEA. As DNA, the CDR3 is TGCAGCGTTGAAGGGCTAGCGGGGGGGGAGACCCAGTACTTC. Translation gives CSVEGLAGGETQYF.

The chain couples TRBV27 to TRBJ2-1, with TRBD2 matching over 8 bases. Germline assignment: CDR1 MNHEY and CDR2 SMNVEV (reference sequence). The CDR3 runs to 15 residues. The ends lost 0 bases at V and 5 bases at J; junction bases unmatched: 3. In DNA form, the CDR3 reads TGTGCCAGCAGTTTATCGAGCGGGAGACACAATGAGCAGTTCTTC. Protein: CASSLSSGRHNEQFF.

This chain uses TRBV4-3 with TRBJ2-7, with 7 bases fitting TRBD1. This CDR3 region has 16 residues. CDR1 LGHNA and CDR2 YSLEER come from the germline V gene. Trimming cost V 3 bases and J 2 bases; bases outside gene matches: 10. CDR3 nucleotide sequence: TGCGCCAGCAGCCAGCTCTTGGGACAGTTAACCTACGAGCAGTACTTC. It is translated as CASSQLLGQLTYEQYF.

This clone has just one count. CDR3 nucleotides: TGTGCCAGCAGTTACTCGTTCCAGGCCTATGGCTACACCTTC. Amino acids: CASSYSFQAYGYTF. The chain has TRBV6-5 and TRBJ1-2; no definite D call. CDR1 MNHEY and CDR2 SVGAGI come from the germline V gene. The CDR3 consists of 14 residues. The V and J ends lost 0 bases and 4 bases respectively, with 9 bases between them.

The chain recombines TRBV7-9 with TRBJ1-2, with D perhaps matching TRBD1 (6 bases). The germline CDR1 and CDR2 sequences are SEHNR and FQNEAQ (reference sequence). Trimming removed 4 bases from V and 6 bases from J, with 21 bases in between. The CDR3 is 16 residues long. The CDR3 here is CASSSVSGVSFDGYTF. CDR3 DNA sequence: TGTGCCAGCAGCTCAGTTTCAGGGGTTTCTTTCGATGGCTACACCTTC.